The present T cell receptor beta chain was sequenced within a study of tissue T cells after allogeneic stem cell transplantation (dated 2022 in TCRdb). Context from the whole study: Over an approximately 3-year period, 6 to 8 adult allo-HCT recipients with steroid-refractory GVHD were prospectively enrolled in a research-autopsy study. Pre-transplant PBMCs, which were of recipient origin, were available from about 5 GVHD patients. For viably preserved blood and marrow, CD3+ T cells were flow-sorted when cell numbers allowed, whereas DNA was extracted directly from smaller samples. The study profiled TCR beta repertoires across many tissues from research autopsies of patients with and without GVHD, plus mouse models of GVHD. Every GVHD patient had gastrointestinal GVHD and was given several lines of GVHD-directed therapy, and roughly 5 of the GVHD patients also had skin involvement. On the human side, the study was prospective and observational, with no blinding or randomization. Every GVHD patient got a graft from a donor, with several grafts unmodified and three CD34-selected to deplete T cells.

The method behind the library was the immunoSEQ multiplex PCR assay. Adaptive Biotechnologies performed TCRbeta CDR3 sequencing at survey depth and reported CDR3 sequences, V/J genes, productive frequency, and template counts. Amplification of TCR beta CDR3 regions was performed from genomic DNA rather than from RNA. Per the source publication's procedure: Jensen-Shannon divergence was used to quantify pairwise repertoire overlap between tissues, with a value of 1 meaning complete divergence and a value of 0 meaning identical repertoires. Based on pairwise JSD values, tissues were grouped by single-linkage agglomerative hierarchical clustering, and the results were shown as dendrograms. GLIPH2 was run on all patient samples with simulation_depth 1000, kmer_min_depth 3 and cdr3_length_cutoff 8, and groups with more than two unique CDR3s were retained. A standardized tissue-overlap score extrapolated Jaccard GLIPH-group overlap across patients to a standard repertoire size of 1000 clones. To look at how diversity was associated with clinical or experimental variables, linear mixed-effect models were used, with tissue treated as a fixed effect and individual treated as a random effect. As stored in TCRdb, this immuneACCESS dataset retains in-frame rearrangements with V and J assigned. A fraction of the clones does not appear; measured against another copy, unresolved V genes explain less than half of the discrepancy, and the remainder lacks a known reason. Clonal size and the V and J genes are those of that table, whereas D and trimming came from the DNA. Here the sample has approximately 45,000 clones; roughly 92% occur a single time. The biggest ten clones account for 3% to 4% of the sample.

For this clone: Its binding antigen is unknown. No base quality information exists; no much larger clone differs at one position.

Study-wide conclusions, independent of this receptor: Within patients, how anatomically similar tissues were was a major factor shaping TCR repertoire composition, regardless of disease or transplant status. A small and clinically heterogeneous patient cohort was studied, and sampling depth was acknowledged as a limitation. Not many T cell clones showed up in more than one patient, yet clustering based on motifs uncovered repertoire signatures that were shared across patients in a tissue-specific way. The study did not determine which tissue TCRs were alloreactive or antigen-specific, and some clones might have been persisting host cells. In both patients and mice, only a limited portion of the TCR repertoire detected in tissues was captured by blood and spleen T cells.

According to the study, the label for this sample's time point signals: recipient (host-origin) PBMCs collected before allo-HCT. The sequenced sample was blood, obtained before transplantation. The TCR was taken from a woman between 40 and 69 years old who later had graft-versus-host disease after an allogeneic stem cell transplant.

CDR3 reads: CASSQKGTQTNYGYTF. The DNA sequence is TGTGCCAGCAGCCAAAAGGGGACCCAGACCAACTATGGCTACACCTTC. The chain is encoded by TRBV3-1 (or the pseudogene TRBV3-2) joined to TRBJ1-2, and TRBD1 may be the D gene, going by 5 matching bases. CDR1 and CDR2, looked up from the germline V gene (reference sequence), are LGHDT and YNNKEL. V gives up 2 bases and J gives up 2 bases, and the segment between their germline ends measures 15 bases. The CDR3 spans 16 residues, from the cysteine through the phenylalanine. This entry keeps only the CDR3 DNA: 48 bases, framed from base 1.